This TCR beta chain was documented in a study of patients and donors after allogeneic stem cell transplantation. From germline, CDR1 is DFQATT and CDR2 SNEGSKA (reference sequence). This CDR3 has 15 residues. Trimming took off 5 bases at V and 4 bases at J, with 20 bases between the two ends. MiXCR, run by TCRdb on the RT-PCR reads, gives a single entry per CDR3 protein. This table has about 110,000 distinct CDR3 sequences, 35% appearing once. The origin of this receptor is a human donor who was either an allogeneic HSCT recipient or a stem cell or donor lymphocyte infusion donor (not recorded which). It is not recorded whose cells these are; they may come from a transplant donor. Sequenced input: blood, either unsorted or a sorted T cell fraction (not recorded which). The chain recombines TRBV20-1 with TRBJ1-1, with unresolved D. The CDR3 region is CSAQEVGRLFTEAFF. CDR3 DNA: TGCAGTGCTCAAGAGGTGGGGAGGTTGTTCACTGAAGCTTTCTTT.